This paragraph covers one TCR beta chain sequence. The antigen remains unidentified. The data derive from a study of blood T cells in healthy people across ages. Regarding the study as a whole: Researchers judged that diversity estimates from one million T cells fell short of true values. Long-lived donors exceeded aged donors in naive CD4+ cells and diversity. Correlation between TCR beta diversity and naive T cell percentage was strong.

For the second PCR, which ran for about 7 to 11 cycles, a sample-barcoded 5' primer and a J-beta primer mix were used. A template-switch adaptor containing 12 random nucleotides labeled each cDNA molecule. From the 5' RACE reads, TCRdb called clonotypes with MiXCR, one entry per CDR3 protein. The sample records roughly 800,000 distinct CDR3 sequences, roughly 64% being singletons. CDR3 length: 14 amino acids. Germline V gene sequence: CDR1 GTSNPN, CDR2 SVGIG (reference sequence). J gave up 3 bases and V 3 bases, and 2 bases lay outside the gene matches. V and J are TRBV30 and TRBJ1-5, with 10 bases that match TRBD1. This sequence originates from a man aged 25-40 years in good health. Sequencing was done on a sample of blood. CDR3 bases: TGTGCCTGGAGGGACAGGGGGATCAATCAGCCCCAGCATTTT. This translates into CAWRDRGINQPQHF.